Listed below are T cell receptor beta chains from one sample, sequenced in a study of cytotoxic CD8 clonotypes in ibrutinib-treated CLL. The repertoire was sequenced with immunoSEQ multiplex PCR; TCRdb's copy has only in-frame clones and lacks some. The sample records roughly 52,000 clones, roughly 57% being singletons. Specimen: PBMCs, collected after 12 months of ibrutinib treatment. These TCRs come from a human donor with chronic lymphocytic leukemia. The CDR3 runs from the conserved cysteine through the conserved F or W. D genes are given only for firm matches. Clone size is shown for a subset of rows, as once, few, many or a class of expanded clone.

d_gene,j_gene,v_gene,abundance,CDR3aa,CDR3nt
.,TRBJ1-4,TRBV5-6,.,CASQEGRAEKLFF,TGTGCCAGCCAGGAGGGGAGGGCTGAAAAACTGTTTTTT
.,TRBJ1-2,TRBV27,.,CASSLKGSSYGYTF,TGTGCCAGCAGTTTGAAGGGTTCCTCTTATGGCTACACCTTC
.,TRBJ1-1,TRBV5-5,.,CASSIGQRNTEAFF,TGTGCCAGCAGCATAGGACAGCGGAACACTGAAGCTTTCTTT
TRBD2,TRBJ2-5,TRBV5-4,once,CASSWGSGAYQETQYF,TGTGCCAGCAGCTGGGGTAGCGGGGCGTACCAAGAGACCCAGTACTTC
TRBD2,TRBJ2-5,TRBV29-1,.,CSVAPGLGGKTQYF,TGCAGCGTCGCTCCGGGACTAGGGGGGAAGACCCAGTACTTC
.,TRBJ2-7,TRBV27,.,CASSSAGPAYEQYF,TGTGCCAGCAGTTCCGCGGGACCAGCCTACGAGCAGTACTTC
.,TRBJ2-1,TRBV5-1,medium-sized,CASSLNSNNEQFF,TGCGCCAGCAGCTTGAACAGCAACAATGAGCAGTTCTTC
TRBD2,TRBJ2-1,TRBV5-8,.,CASGRAREQFF,TGTGCCAGCGGGAGGGCGAGGGAGCAGTTCTTC
.,TRBJ2-7,TRBV5-1,.,CASSLLGQNYEQYF,TGCGCCAGCAGCTTGCTGGGGCAGAACTACGAGCAGTACTTC
.,TRBJ1-6,TRBV15,few,CATSSRDRRSNSPLHF,TGTGCCACCAGCTCCCGAGACCGACGGAGTAATTCACCCCTCCACTTT
.,TRBJ1-1,TRBV6-1,once,CASRPGRNTEAFF,TGTGCCAGCAGACCAGGTAGGAACACTGAAGCTTTCTTT
.,TRBJ2-4,TRBV2,few,CASSDLIRNIQYF,TGTGCCAGCAGTGACTTGATAAGAAACATTCAGTACTTC
.,TRBJ2-5,TRBV2,.,CASTTIKDSGRETQYF,TGTGCCAGCACGACCATAAAGGACAGTGGTCGAGAGACCCAGTACTTC
.,TRBJ2-2,TRBV2,.,CAKRDPPRDGELFF,TGTGCCAAAAGGGACCCGCCGAGGGACGGGGAGCTGTTTTTT
.,TRBJ2-7,TRBV5-6,.,CASSLDRQATYEQYF,TGTGCCAGCAGCTTAGACCGACAGGCAACCTACGAGCAGTACTTC
.,TRBJ1-6,TRBV28,.,CATHVAGSPLHF,TGTGCCACCCACGTTGCGGGTTCACCCCTCCACTTT
.,TRBJ2-3,TRBV28,many,CASSLPPAAAADTQYF,TGTGCCAGCAGTTTACCACCCGCGGCTGCGGCAGATACGCAGTATTTT
TRBD1,TRBJ2-6,TRBV2,few,CASTRDRGSGANVLTF,TGTGCCAGCACCCGGGACAGGGGCTCTGGGGCCAACGTCCTGACTTTC
TRBD1,TRBJ1-1,TRBV5-1,.,CASSFRTGEAAFF,TGCGCCAGCAGCTTCCGGACAGGCGAGGCAGCTTTCTTT
.,TRBJ1-3,TRBV5-1,.,CASSSGVAGNTIYF,TGCGCCAGCAGTTCAGGGGTGGCTGGAAACACCATATATTTT
.,TRBJ2-2,TRBV5-1,.,CASSLGVEGGELFF,TGCGCCAGCAGCTTGGGCGTCGAGGGCGGGGAGCTGTTTTTT
.,TRBJ1-6,TRBV5-1,many,CASSTDGNSPLHF,TGCGCCAGCAGCACGGACGGAAATTCACCCCTCCACTTT
TRBD1,TRBJ2-7,TRBV19,few,CASSFSPGGEQYF,TGTGCCAGTAGTTTCAGCCCAGGGGGAGAGCAGTACTTC
.,TRBJ2-7,TRBV27,.,CASSYRGPYEQYF,TGTGCCAGCAGCTACCGGGGACCCTACGAGCAGTACTTC
TRBD2,TRBJ2-6,TRBV29-1,few,CSVRTSGTSGANVLTF,TGCAGCGTTCGGACTAGCGGGACCTCTGGGGCCAACGTCCTGACTTTC
.,TRBJ1-3,TRBV15,few,CATSRDSHLENTIYF,TGTGCCACCAGCAGAGATTCCCATCTCGAGAACACCATATATTTT
TRBD2,TRBJ2-2,TRBV2,few,CASRAGTSRNTGELFF,TGTGCCAGCAGGGCCGGGACTAGCAGGAACACCGGGGAGCTGTTTTTT
.,TRBJ2-1,TRBV5-1,.,CASSLVTYNEQFF,TGCGCCAGCAGCTTGGTGACTTACAATGAGCAGTTCTTC
TRBD2,TRBJ2-1,TRBV5-1,.,CASRLAQGLAGSEQFF,TGCGCCAGCAGGCTAGCCCAGGGACTAGCGGGGAGTGAGCAGTTCTTC
TRBD2,TRBJ2-2,TRBV5-1,.,CASSSLDGGSGGELFF,TGCGCCAGCAGCTCCCTGGACGGGGGGTCGGGCGGGGAGCTGTTTTTT
.,TRBJ2-1,TRBV4-2,.,CASSQVNDYSYNEQFF,TGTGCCAGCAGCCAAGTTAATGACTACAGTTACAATGAGCAGTTCTTC
.,TRBJ1-5,TRBV4-2,few,CAREGRPNQPQHF,TGTGCCAGGGAGGGACGGCCTAATCAGCCCCAGCATTTT
TRBD1,TRBJ1-2,TRBV6-1,.,CASRDAQGVHGYTF,TGTGCCAGCAGAGATGCACAGGGGGTTCATGGCTACACCTTC
TRBD1,TRBJ1-4,TRBV7-9,many,CASSLGTGREEKLFF,TGTGCCAGCAGCCTAGGGACAGGGCGGGAGGAAAAACTGTTTTTT
.,TRBJ1-2,TRBV5-4,.,CASSLSGYMNGYTF,TGTGCCAGCAGCTTGTCAGGGTACATGAATGGCTACACCTTC
.,TRBJ2-7,TRBV28,.,CASSLSPGLGSIDYEQYF,TGTGCCAGCAGTTTATCCCCTGGGTTGGGGAGCATAGACTACGAGCAGTACTTC
.,TRBJ1-2,TRBV5-1,few,CASSLGLSGGSLYIGYTF,TGCGCCAGCAGCTTGGGGCTAAGCGGGGGATCCCTGTATATAGGCTACACCTTC
TRBD2,TRBJ2-5,TRBV28,.,CASSSPPSSGSRETQYF,TGTGCCAGCAGTTCCCCACCCTCTAGCGGGAGTAGGGAGACCCAGTACTTC
TRBD2,TRBJ2-7,TRBV9,once,CASSVGAGDGTYEQYF,TGTGCCAGCAGCGTAGGGGCGGGGGACGGAACATACGAGCAGTACTTC
.,TRBJ1-2,TRBV20-1,.,CSARRGYGYTF,TGCAGTGCGAGAAGGGGGTATGGCTACACCTTC